This T cell receptor (beta chain) was sequenced in a study of a mutant IDH1 vaccine in newly diagnosed glioma. Whole-study context: Vaccines were begun 4-6 weeks after radiotherapy alone, or with temozolomide cycles. Study observations and caveats: No link was apparently found between pseudoprogression and changes in top peripheral T cell clonotypes. Patients showed vaccine-induced immune responses at a rate of 80% to 95%.

Worth noting for this clone: Its antigen is currently unknown.

The V end was cut by 1 base, the J end by 4 bases, with 13 bases between. The germline CDR1 and CDR2 sequences are MNHEY and SVGAGI. CDR3 length equals 15 residues. Libraries were prepared by immunoSEQ multiplex PCR; TCRdb keeps only in-frame clonotypes and omits some of them. The sample includes 13,000 or so clones, around three quarters seen only once; the top ten take roughly 4%. Specified time point: week 47, end of study. All doses held 300 ug of mutant IDH1 20-mer peptide, with topical imiquimod. The material sequenced was PBMCs, taken from a glioma patient whose treatment included an IDH1 peptide vaccine. The receptor was derived from a woman in her thirties or forties with glioma. This sequence joins TRBV6-5 and TRBJ2-5, with D possibly called TRBD1 or TRBD2 (6 bases each). CDR3 in DNA: TGTGCCAGCAGTTACTGGAGGGGGGAAGGAGAGACCCAGTACTTC. The encoded protein is CASSYWRGEGETQYF.